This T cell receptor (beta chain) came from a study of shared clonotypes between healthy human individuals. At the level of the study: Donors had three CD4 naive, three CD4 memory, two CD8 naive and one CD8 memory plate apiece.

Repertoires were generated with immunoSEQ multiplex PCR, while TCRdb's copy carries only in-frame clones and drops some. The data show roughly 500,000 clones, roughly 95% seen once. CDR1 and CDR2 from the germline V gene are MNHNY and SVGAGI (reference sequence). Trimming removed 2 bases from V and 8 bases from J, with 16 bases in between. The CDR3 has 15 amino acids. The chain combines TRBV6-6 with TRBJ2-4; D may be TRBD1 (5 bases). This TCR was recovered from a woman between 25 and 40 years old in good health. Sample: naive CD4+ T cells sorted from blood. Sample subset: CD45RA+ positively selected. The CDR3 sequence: CASSYAGSQDHIQYF. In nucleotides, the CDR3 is TGTGCCAGCAGTTACGCCGGGTCACAGGATCACATTCAGTACTTC.